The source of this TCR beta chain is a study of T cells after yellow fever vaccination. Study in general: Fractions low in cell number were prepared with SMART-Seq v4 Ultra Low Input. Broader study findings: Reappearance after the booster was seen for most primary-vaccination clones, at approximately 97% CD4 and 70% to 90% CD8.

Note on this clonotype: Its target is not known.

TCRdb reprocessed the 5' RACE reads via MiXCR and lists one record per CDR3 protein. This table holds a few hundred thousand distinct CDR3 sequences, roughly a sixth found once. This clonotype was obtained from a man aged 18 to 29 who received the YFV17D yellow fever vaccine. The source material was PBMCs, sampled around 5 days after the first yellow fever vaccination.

CDR3 in amino acids: CASSHLRNYNEQFF. The CDR3 DNA reads as TGTGCCAGCAGCCATCTCCGGAATTACAATGAGCAGTTCTTC. The chain recombines TRBV3-1 with TRBJ2-1; D is ambiguous. Germline CDR1 is LGHDT and CDR2 is YNNKEL (reference sequence). This CDR3 region has 14 residues. The V end was cut by 3 bases, the J end by 4 bases, with 10 bases between.